These T cell receptor beta chains were read from a single sample in a study of graft-versus-host responses after intestinal transplantation. Profiled with immunoSEQ multiplex PCR; TCRdb holds only in-frame clones, not every one. Of roughly 120,000 clones listed, about 94% are singletons. These receptors lack a known antigen. The sample consisted of unstimulated CD8+ T cells sorted from spleen or lymph node cells, taken before intestinal transplant. These receptors were obtained from a human donor who received an intestinal transplant. Each CDR3 is given with its conserved first and last residue. Each record gives: CDR3 protein, CDR3 DNA, D gene, clone size, V gene, J gene. D genes are given only for firm matches. Where a row states a size, it is once, few, many or the class of an expanded clone; other rows omit it.

CASSEDPLNQPQHF	TGCGCCAGCAGTGAGGACCCACTCAATCAGCCCCAGCATTTT	NA	NA	TRBV10-2	TRBJ1-5
CASSLGDLYEQYF	TGTGCCAGCAGCTTAGGGGACCTCTACGAGCAGTACTTC	NA	NA	TRBV7-8	TRBJ2-7
CASRPQGQPYGYTF	TGTGCCAGTCGACCTCAGGGACAACCCTATGGCTACACCTTC	NA	NA	TRBV14	TRBJ1-2
CAWDRGRHEQYF	TGTGCCTGGGACAGGGGGCGTCACGAGCAGTACTTC	TRBD1	NA	TRBV30	TRBJ2-7
CASSGSSGLFAYEQYF	TGTGCCAGCAGCGGGTCCTCGGGCCTTTTCGCCTACGAGCAGTACTTC	NA	NA	TRBV9	TRBJ2-7
CASSPTATGEAFF	TGTGCCAGCAGTCCGACCGCTACCGGTGAAGCTTTCTTT	NA	NA	TRBV27	TRBJ1-1
CASSFSATYEQYF	TGTGCCAGCAGTTTCTCGGCGACCTACGAGCAGTACTTC	NA	once	TRBV27	TRBJ2-7
CASSFATVNYGYTF	TGCGCCAGCAGCTTTGCGACGGTGAACTATGGCTACACCTTC	NA	NA	TRBV5-1	TRBJ1-2
CASSMGSGQTYEQYF	TGTGCCAGTAGTATGGGCTCGGGACAGACCTACGAGCAGTACTTC	TRBD1	NA	TRBV19	TRBJ2-7
CASSEGQEDYGYTF	TGTGCCAGCAGCGAGGGACAGGAGGACTATGGCTACACCTTC	TRBD1	NA	TRBV2	TRBJ1-2
CASKAGHYNEQFF	TGTGCCAGCAAGGCGGGCCATTACAATGAGCAGTTCTTC	NA	once	TRBV2	TRBJ2-1
CASSLEDRASYEQYF	TGTGCCAGCAGTTTAGAGGACAGGGCTTCCTACGAGCAGTACTTC	TRBD1	NA	TRBV28	TRBJ2-7
CASSVGGSSYEQYF	TGTGCCAGCAGCGTAGGGGGGAGCTCCTACGAGCAGTACTTC	NA	NA	TRBV9	TRBJ2-7
CASSIVPIGNTEAFF	TGTGCCAGTAGTATAGTCCCCATAGGGAACACTGAAGCTTTCTTT	NA	NA	TRBV19	TRBJ1-1
CASSFGRGYGYTF	TGTGCCAGCAGCTTCGGGAGGGGCTATGGCTACACCTTC	NA	NA	TRBV7-3	TRBJ1-2
CSVHTRSSYEQYF	TGCAGCGTGCATACCCGGTCTAGCTACGAGCAGTACTTC	NA	NA	TRBV29-1	TRBJ2-7
CASSLVREGYEQYF	TGCGCCAGCAGCTTGGTCAGGGAAGGCTACGAGCAGTACTTC	NA	NA	TRBV5-1	TRBJ2-7
CASSDGPLRTPMDEQYF	TGTGCCAGCAGTGATGGCCCTCTTCGGACGCCGATGGACGAGCAGTACTTC	NA	NA	TRBV6-1	TRBJ2-7
CASSHGPGQGPEGRNQPQHF	TGCGCCAGCAGCCACGGACCGGGACAGGGCCCGGAGGGTCGCAATCAGCCCCAGCATTTT	TRBD1	once	TRBV4-1	TRBJ1-5
CASSFRAGELFF	TGTGCCAGCAGTTTCCGCGCCGGGGAGCTGTTTTTT	NA	NA	TRBV27	TRBJ2-2
CASRTSGSGLNEQFF	TGTGCCAGCAGAACTAGCGGGAGTGGGTTGAATGAGCAGTTCTTC	TRBD2	NA	TRBV27	TRBJ2-1
CASSPPAGGPDTQYF	TGTGCCAGCAGCCCCCCTGCGGGAGGGCCAGATACGCAGTATTTT	TRBD2	NA	TRBV7-9	TRBJ2-3
CASSQGIGGAYEQYF	TGCGCCAGCAGCCAGGGGATCGGGGGGGCCTACGAGCAGTACTTC	TRBD2	NA	TRBV4-1	TRBJ2-7
CASRGGLAGRETQYF	TGTGCCAGTAGGGGGGGACTAGCGGGAAGAGAGACCCAGTACTTC	TRBD2	NA	TRBV19	TRBJ2-5
CASSFVGSTGELFF	TGTGCCAGCAGTTTCGTAGGGTCCACCGGGGAGCTGTTTTTT	NA	NA	TRBV27	TRBJ2-2
CATSRGLVGDTQYF	TGTGCCACCAGCAGAGGGCTAGTTGGAGATACGCAGTATTTT	NA	NA	TRBV15	TRBJ2-3
CASSQTRNEQYF	TGTGCCAGCAGCCAAACCAGGAACGAGCAGTACTTC	NA	NA	TRBV13	TRBJ2-7
CASSPRGEIQPQHF	TGTGCCAGTAGTCCCCGGGGGGAGATTCAGCCCCAGCATTTT	NA	NA	TRBV19	TRBJ1-5
CASSMATLNTEAFF	TGTGCCAGCAGTATGGCCACCCTGAACACTGAAGCTTTCTTT	NA	NA	TRBV25-1	TRBJ1-1
CASSLFSGDNQPQHF	TGTGCCAGCAGTTTATTCTCAGGGGACAATCAGCCCCAGCATTTT	NA	NA	TRBV28	TRBJ1-5
CASSPGLAAWNEQFF	TGTGCCAGCAGCCCCGGACTAGCGGCTTGGAATGAGCAGTTCTTC	TRBD2	NA	TRBV7-3	TRBJ2-1
CASSLTDLIQSEPGDGANVLTF	TGTGCCAGCAGCTTAACGGACCTCATTCAGAGCGAGCCGGGCGATGGGGCCAACGTCCTGACTTTC	NA	once	TRBV7-3	TRBJ2-6
CASSGTGRDTGELFF	TGTGCCAGCAGCGGGACAGGGCGGGACACCGGGGAGCTGTTTTTT	TRBD1	NA	TRBV7-9	TRBJ2-2
CASSPKTVLPGWYNEQFF	TGTGCCAGCTCACCCAAGACGGTACTACCGGGCTGGTACAATGAGCAGTTCTTC	NA	NA	TRBV18	TRBJ2-1
CASSIVGYNEQFF	TGTGCCAGTAGTATAGTAGGTTATAATGAGCAGTTCTTC	NA	once	TRBV19	TRBJ2-1
CASSLGRFTDTQYF	TGTGCCAGCAGCTTAGGCAGGTTCACAGATACGCAGTATTTT	NA	NA	TRBV7-9	TRBJ2-3
CASSYSTGFPYEQYF	TGTGCCAGCAGTTACTCGACAGGGTTCCCCTACGAGCAGTACTTC	TRBD1	once	TRBV6-5	TRBJ2-7
CARKGPKYEQYF	TGTGCCAGAAAGGGACCTAAATACGAGCAGTACTTC	NA	NA	TRBV2	TRBJ2-7
CATLLAGGPNEQFF	TGTGCCACCCTTCTAGCGGGAGGGCCCAATGAGCAGTTCTTC	TRBD2	NA	TRBV6-5	TRBJ2-1
CASSELTGTSYEQYF	TGTGCCAGCAGCGAACTTACCGGGACATCCTACGAGCAGTACTTC	NA	NA	TRBV5-6	TRBJ2-7
CASSTGLAGQAEQFF	TGTGCCAGCAGTACGGGACTAGCGGGACAAGCTGAGCAGTTCTTC	TRBD2	NA	TRBV27	TRBJ2-1
CASSNRVGLGQPQHF	TGTGCCAGCAGCAACCGGGTCGGACTCGGACAGCCCCAGCATTTT	NA	NA	TRBV6-1	TRBJ1-5
CASSQEWWVAGNEQYF	TGCGCCAGCAGCCAAGAATGGTGGGTAGCGGGTAACGAGCAGTACTTC	TRBD2	NA	TRBV4-1	TRBJ2-7